This T cell receptor beta chain was captured by sequencing in a study of PD-L1 blockade in urothelial cancer. This CDR3 contains 15 residues. V was shortened by 0 bases and J by 2 bases, with 13 bases between the two germline ends. The germline V gene encodes CDR1 GTSNPN and CDR2 SVGIG (reference sequence). This clone appeared a single time. Here immunoSEQ multiplex PCR was the method, and the copy in TCRdb shows in-frame clones only, minus some. The sample carries tens of thousands of clones, around 90% recorded once. The source was PBMCs, collected around atezolizumab (anti-PD-L1) treatment. The chain has TRBV30 and TRBJ2-5; weak D call: TRBD1 (6 bases). This receptor was taken from a woman between 65 and 79 years old with urothelial cancer. The CDR3 coding sequence is TGTGCCTGGAGTGTTTACCAGGGGCCTCAAGAGACCCAGTACTTC. Translation: CAWSVYQGPQETQYF.